The clone carrying this T cell receptor beta chain was observed many times. Its target is not known. The sample originates from a study of CD8+CD57+ T cells in acquired aplastic anemia. Overall study findings and caveats: Patients and controls shared 25 to 30 CD8+ CDR3 sequences.

Using genomic DNA as the template, TCR beta VDJ and CDR3 profiling was carried out. TCRdb re-analysed the reads in MiXCR, keeping a single row per CDR3 protein. The table records approximately 160,000 distinct CDR3 sequences, approximately 43% of them present only once. Sequenced material: sorted CD4+, CD8+, or CD8+CD57+ T cells (not recorded which) from PBMCs. The sequence was collected from a human donor in good health.

CDR3 in amino acids: CASSLLRGGTRELFF. The CDR3 DNA is TGTGCCAGCAGCTTGCTAAGGGGGGGGACCCGGGAGCTGTTTTTT. This rearrangement joins TRBV5-6 to TRBJ2-2; D perhaps matches TRBD2 (7 bases). Between the trimmed V and J ends, which lost 1 base and 9 bases, there was a span of 16 bases. The CDR3 totals 15 residues. CDR1 is SGHDT and CDR2 is YYEEEE in the germline V gene.